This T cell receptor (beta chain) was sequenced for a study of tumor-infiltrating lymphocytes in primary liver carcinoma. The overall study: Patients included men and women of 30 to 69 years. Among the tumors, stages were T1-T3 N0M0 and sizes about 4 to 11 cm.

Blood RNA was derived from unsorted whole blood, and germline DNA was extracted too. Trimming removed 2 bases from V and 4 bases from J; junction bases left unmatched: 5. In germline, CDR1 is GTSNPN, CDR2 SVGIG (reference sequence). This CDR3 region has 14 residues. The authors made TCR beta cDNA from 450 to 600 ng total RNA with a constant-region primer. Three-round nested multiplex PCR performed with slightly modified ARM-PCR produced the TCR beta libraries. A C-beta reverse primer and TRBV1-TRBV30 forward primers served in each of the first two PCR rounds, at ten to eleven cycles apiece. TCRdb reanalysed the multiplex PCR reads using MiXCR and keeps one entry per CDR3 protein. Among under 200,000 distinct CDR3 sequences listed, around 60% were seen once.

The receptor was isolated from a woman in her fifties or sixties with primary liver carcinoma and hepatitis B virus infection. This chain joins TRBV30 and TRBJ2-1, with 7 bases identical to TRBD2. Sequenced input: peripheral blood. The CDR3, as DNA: TGTGCCTGGAGTCAAGGACTAGGTTACAATGAGCAGTTCTTC. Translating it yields CAWSQGLGYNEQFF.